Listed below are T cell receptor beta chains from one sample, sequenced in a study of blood T cell repertoires in COVID-19. The method was immunoSEQ multiplex PCR; TCRdb's version includes in-frame clones alone and lacks a portion of them. Among over 200,000 clones, about nine tenths were seen once, and the ten largest hold over 3%. Sequencing input: PBMCs or T cells enriched from blood (not recorded which). The receptors derive from a woman in her forties or fifties in a cohort exposed to, infected with or recovered from COVID-19 (not recorded which). Each CDR3 is given with its conserved first and last residue. D genes are given only for firm matches. Not all rows give a size; the values are once, few, many and, for expanded clones, a class.

clone size	J gene	V gene	D gene	CDR3 DNA	CDR3 protein
.	TRBJ2-2	TRBV5-4	.	TGTGCCAGCAGCTTGGCCTACAGCTCTACGCTGAACACCGGGGAGCTGTTTTTT	CASSLAYSSTLNTGELFF
.	TRBJ1-2	TRBV7-8	TRBD1	TGTGCCAGCAGCTTAGCGGGGACAGGGGTTCATGGCTACACCTTC	CASSLAGTGVHGYTF
.	TRBJ1-1	TRBV14	.	TGTGCCAGCAGCCCATACTACACTGAAGCTTTCTTT	CASSPYYTEAFF
.	TRBJ2-3	TRBV9	.	TGTGCCAGCAGCGTAGCCCAGTACACAGATACGCAGTATTTT	CASSVAQYTDTQYF
.	TRBJ1-4	TRBV3-1/TRBV3-2	.	TGTGCCAGCAGCCAAGGGGGCCCCTTGGGTGAAAAACTGTTTTTT	CASSQGGPLGEKLFF
.	TRBJ1-2	TRBV28	.	TGTGCCAGCAGCGTGAACGGGGGGAGCTATGGCTACACCTTC	CASSVNGGSYGYTF
few	TRBJ1-1	TRBV9	TRBD1	TGTGCCAGCAGCGAGGGACAGGATCGAGTAGCTTTCTTT	CASSEGQDRVAFF
few	TRBJ1-4	TRBV5-8	.	TGTGCCAGCAGCTTTGGACAGTTAACTGGGGAAAAACTGTTTTTT	CASSFGQLTGEKLFF
.	TRBJ2-1	TRBV29-1	TRBD2	TGCAGCGTCTGGCCCCAGGGACTAGCGGCGTATGAGCAGTTCTTC	CSVWPQGLAAYEQFF
.	TRBJ1-5	TRBV19	TRBD1	TGTGCCAGTAGTATAGATCTGGGACAGGGGTCGCATCAGCCCCAGCATTTT	CASSIDLGQGSHQPQHF
.	TRBJ1-2	TRBV6-5	TRBD1	TGTGCCAGCACCCCGGTCGGAGGGGGCTTTCTTGGCTACACCTTC	CASTPVGGGFLGYTF
.	TRBJ2-2	TRBV12-5	TRBD1	TGTGCTAGTGGTTTGACCCGAACAGGGGCCACGAACACCGGGGAGCTGTTTTTT	CASGLTRTGATNTGELFF
once	TRBJ2-1	TRBV3-1/TRBV3-2	.	TGTGCCAGCAGCTCAACTAGTCTATATGAGCAGTTCTTC	CASSSTSLYEQFF
.	TRBJ2-1	TRBV28	TRBD2	TGTGCCAGCCGGGGGGGCCCCAATTACAATGAGCAGTTCTTC	CASRGGPNYNEQFF
.	TRBJ1-2	TRBV9	TRBD1	TGTGCCAGCAGCGCGGCCGGACAGGGAGGCTACGGCTACACCTTC	CASSAAGQGGYGYTF
.	TRBJ1-4	TRBV4-1	.	TGCGCCAGCAGCCAAGTAGTGAGTGTCGAAAAACTGTTTTTT	CASSQVVSVEKLFF
once	TRBJ1-2	TRBV10-2	TRBD1	TGCGCCAGCAGTAACAGGGGGTTCTATGGCTACACCTTC	CASSNRGFYGYTF
.	TRBJ2-2	TRBV4-1	.	TGCGCCAGCAGCCACCAGTGGAGCCAGGGGATCGGGGAGCTGTTTTTT	CASSHQWSQGIGELFF
.	TRBJ2-5	TRBV4-3	TRBD2	TGCGCCAGCAGCCAAGGGCCTAGCGGGGGGGCCGTGGAGACCCAGTACTTC	CASSQGPSGGAVETQYF
.	TRBJ1-2	TRBV5-8	.	TGTGCCAGCAGCTTGTTTCAGCCAGGGATTTATGGCTACACCTTC	CASSLFQPGIYGYTF
.	TRBJ1-2	TRBV6-1	TRBD1	TGTGCCAGCAGTGAAGCGGTCACAGGGGGCGATGGCTACACCTTC	CASSEAVTGGDGYTF
once	TRBJ1-4	TRBV28	.	TGTGCCATCCTTGGCAGGGAAAAACTGTTTTTT	CAILGREKLFF
.	TRBJ1-4	TRBV19	TRBD1	TGTGCCAGTAGTCGACGGGCGCGACAGGGGGAGAATGAAAAACTGTTTTTT	CASSRRARQGENEKLFF
once	TRBJ1-4	TRBV7-8	.	TGTGCCAGCAGCTTGGGCAGACAGATTATGCCCTCTGAAAAACTGTTTTTT	CASSLGRQIMPSEKLFF
.	TRBJ2-7	TRBV12-3/TRBV12-4	.	TGTGCCAGCAGTTTCTATGGTCTGGAGCAGTACTTC	CASSFYGLEQYF
.	TRBJ1-4	TRBV30	TRBD1	TGTGCCTGGGAGGGCAAAACACAGGGGGCCGGGGAAAAACTGTTTTTT	CAWEGKTQGAGEKLFF
.	TRBJ2-2	TRBV7-3	TRBD1	TGTGCCAGCAGCCGGACAGGGAACACCGGGGAGCTGTTTTTT	CASSRTGNTGELFF
once	TRBJ1-6	TRBV9	TRBD1	TGTGCCAGCAGCGCATCGACAGGGGGCGCGGGGGGGGCACTGAGCCTCCACTTT	CASSASTGGAGGALSLHF
.	TRBJ2-3	TRBV11-1	TRBD1	TGTGCCAGCAGTTGGACAGGGACAGATACGCAGTATTTT	CASSWTGTDTQYF
.	TRBJ1-5	TRBV7-8	TRBD1	TGTGCCAGCAGCATGCGAACGGGACAGGGGGCTAAGCAGCCCCAGCATTTT	CASSMRTGQGAKQPQHF
few	TRBJ2-2	TRBV5-1	.	TGCGCCAGCAGCGGTGGAGGGAGAACCGGGGAGCTGTTTTTT	CASSGGGRTGELFF
.	TRBJ1-2	TRBV4-3	.	TGCGCCAGCAGCCAAGATTGGGGGGACTCCTATGGCTACACCTTC	CASSQDWGDSYGYTF
.	TRBJ1-6	TRBV28	.	TGTGCCAGCAGTTTTGCAGGGCGCTTTTCACCCCTCCACTTT	CASSFAGRFSPLHF
.	TRBJ1-3	TRBV3-1/TRBV3-2	TRBD1	TGTGCCAGCAGCCAAGTGTCCCGGGACAGGAGAAACACCATATATTTT	CASSQVSRDRRNTIYF
.	TRBJ1-4	TRBV28	.	TGTGCCAGCAGTTTAGGCAGGACAACTAATGAAAAACTGTTTTTT	CASSLGRTTNEKLFF
once	TRBJ2-3	TRBV19	TRBD2	TGTGCGGCCAGACCAGGCGGGGGGCTTACAGATACGCAGTATTTT	CAARPGGGLTDTQYF
.	TRBJ1-5	TRBV6-5	.	TGTGCCAGCAGTTCCCGGAGTAGCAATCAGCCCCAGCATTTT	CASSSRSSNQPQHF
.	TRBJ2-5	TRBV29-1	.	TGCAGCGCCGGGGGTGACCGGGAGACCCAGTACTTC	CSAGGDRETQYF
.	TRBJ2-1	TRBV7-2	.	TGTGCCAGCAGTATCTACAATGAGCAGTTCTTC	CASSIYNEQFF
.	TRBJ2-3	TRBV5-1	.	TGCGCCAGCAGCTGGGGCGGGATTGGAGATACGCAGTATTTT	CASSWGGIGDTQYF
once	TRBJ1-3	TRBV18	.	TGTGCCAGCTCACCGCAGGGAAAGGCTGGAAACACCATATATTTT	CASSPQGKAGNTIYF
.	TRBJ1-5	TRBV5-8	.	TGTGCCAGCAGCCGAACTAGGACCCCTGTAGGCAATCAGCCCCAGCATTTT	CASSRTRTPVGNQPQHF
.	TRBJ1-1	TRBV4-1	TRBD1	TGCGCCAGCAGCCGAGACAGGGTTAACACTGAAGCTTTCTTT	CASSRDRVNTEAFF
.	TRBJ1-6	TRBV5-5	.	TGTGCCAGCAGCCTACGGACAGATAATTCACCCCTCCACTTT	CASSLRTDNSPLHF
.	TRBJ2-1	TRBV7-2	TRBD2	TGTGCCAGCAGCTCTGGACTAGCGGGGGCCCCTTACTACAATGAGCAGTTCTTC	CASSSGLAGAPYYNEQFF